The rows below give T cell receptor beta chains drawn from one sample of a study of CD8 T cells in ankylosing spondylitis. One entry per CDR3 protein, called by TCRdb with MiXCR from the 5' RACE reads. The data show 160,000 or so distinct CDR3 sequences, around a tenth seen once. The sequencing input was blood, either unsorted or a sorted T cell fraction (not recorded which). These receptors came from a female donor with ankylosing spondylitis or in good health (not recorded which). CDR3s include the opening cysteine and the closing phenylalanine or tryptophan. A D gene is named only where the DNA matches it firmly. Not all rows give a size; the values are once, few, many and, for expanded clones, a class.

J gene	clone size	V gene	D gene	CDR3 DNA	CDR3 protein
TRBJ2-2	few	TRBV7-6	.	TGTGCCAGCAGCCCCCCGCCCGGAACCGGGGAGCTGTTTTTT	CASSPPPGTGELFF
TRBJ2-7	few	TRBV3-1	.	TGTGCCAGCAGCCCCAACGATCGAGGACTATCTTCCTACGAGCAGTACTTC	CASSPNDRGLSSYEQYF
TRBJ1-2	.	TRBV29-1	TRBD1	TGCAGCGTTAGGGACAGGGGTGACTATGGCTACACCTTC	CSVRDRGDYGYTF
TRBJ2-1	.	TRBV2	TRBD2	TGTGCCAGCGGAAGACTAGCGGGAGCTAATGAGCAGTTCTTC	CASGRLAGANEQFF
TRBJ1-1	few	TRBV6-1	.	TGTGCCAGCAGTGTCGGGACCTCGGGAACTGAAGCTTTCTTT	CASSVGTSGTEAFF
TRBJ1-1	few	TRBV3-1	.	TGTGCCAGCAGCCAAGATTGGAGACACCCGAACACTGAAGCTTTCTTT	CASSQDWRHPNTEAFF
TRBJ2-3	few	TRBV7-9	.	TGTGCCAGCAGCTTTAAAGGGACAGATACGCAGTATTTT	CASSFKGTDTQYF
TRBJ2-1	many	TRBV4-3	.	TGCGCCAGCAGCCAAGATCTGTCTACCCCGGGATATGAGCAGTTCTTC	CASSQDLSTPGYEQFF
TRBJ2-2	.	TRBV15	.	TGTGCCACCAGCATTTTCGCAAACACCGGGGAGCTGTTTTTT	CATSIFANTGELFF
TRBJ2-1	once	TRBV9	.	TGTGCCAGCAGCCTTTGGGGGGACTCCTACAATGAGCAGTTCTTC	CASSLWGDSYNEQFF
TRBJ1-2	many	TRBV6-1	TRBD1	TGTGCCAGCAGCCCCGGACAGGGAATGAGCTACACCTTC	CASSPGQGMSYTF
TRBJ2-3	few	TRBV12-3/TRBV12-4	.	TGTGCCAGCACCCTCACAGATACGCAGTATTTT	CASTLTDTQYF
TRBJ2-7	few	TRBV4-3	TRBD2	TGCGCCAGCAGCCAGGCTTCCGGCCCGACTAGCGGGAGCTTACGCTACGAGCAGTACTTC	CASSQASGPTSGSLRYEQYF
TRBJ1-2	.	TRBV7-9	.	TGTGCCAGCAGCGGTACCAGGGTCAGTGGCTACACCTTC	CASSGTRVSGYTF
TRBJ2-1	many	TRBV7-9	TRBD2	TGTGCCAGCAGCTTAACGACTAGCGGGACTTTAGCTGAGCAGTTCTTC	CASSLTTSGTLAEQFF
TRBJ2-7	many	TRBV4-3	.	TGCGCCAGCAGCCAAGGGATAGGCTACGAGCAGTACTTC	CASSQGIGYEQYF
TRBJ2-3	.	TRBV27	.	TGTGCCAGCAGTTTCGGGAGAGGTACGCAGTATTTT	CASSFGRGTQYF
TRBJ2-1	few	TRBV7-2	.	TGTGCCAGCAGCTTAGCCACTCGTCTCGGATCGGGTGAGCAGTTCTTC	CASSLATRLGSGEQFF
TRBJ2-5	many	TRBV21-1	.	TGTGCCAGCAGCAAAGGGGAAACAGGAGGGACGCCGCAAGAGACCCAGTACTTC	CASSKGETGGTPQETQYF
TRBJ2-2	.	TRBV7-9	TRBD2	TGTGCCACCTCTCCCAACCGGGGGGAGAACACCGGGGAGCTGTTTTTT	CATSPNRGENTGELFF
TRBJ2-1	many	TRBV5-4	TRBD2	TGTGCCAGCAGCGGTACTAGCGGGAGGCCCTACAATGAGCAGTTCTTC	CASSGTSGRPYNEQFF
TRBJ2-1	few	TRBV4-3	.	TGCGCCAGCTCTCTCGGGAGTGGGGTCAATGAGCAGTTCTTC	CASSLGSGVNEQFF
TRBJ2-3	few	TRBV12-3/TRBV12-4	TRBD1	TGTGCCAGCACCCCGGGACAGGCGACAGATACGCAGTATTTT	CASTPGQATDTQYF
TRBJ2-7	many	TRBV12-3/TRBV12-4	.	TGTGCCAGCACTTGGAAAGGGCCGGCGGGAGAGCAGTACTTC	CASTWKGPAGEQYF
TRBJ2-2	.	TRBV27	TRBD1	TGTGCCAGTGGACAGGGGACCGGGGAGCTGTTTTTT	CASGQGTGELFF
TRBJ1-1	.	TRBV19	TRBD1	TGTGCCACGCATGGGACAGCGAACACTGAAGCTTTCTTT	CATHGTANTEAFF
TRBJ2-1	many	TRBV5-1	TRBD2	TGCGCCAGCAGCATCGGGACTAGCGGGAGAAGTTACAATGAGCAGTTCTTC	CASSIGTSGRSYNEQFF
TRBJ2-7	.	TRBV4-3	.	TGCGCCAGCAGCCAAGAAGTAGCGGTAGGATCCGGCGAGCAGTACTTC	CASSQEVAVGSGEQYF
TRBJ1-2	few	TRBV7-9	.	TGTGCCAGCAGCTTAGACTCCGGCTATGGCTACACCTTC	CASSLDSGYGYTF
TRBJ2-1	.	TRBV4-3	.	TGCGCCAGCAGCCAAGATCGACTAGGACGCTACAATGAGCAGTTCTTC	CASSQDRLGRYNEQFF
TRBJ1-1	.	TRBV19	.	TGTGCCACTTGGCCCCAGGACGACACTGAAGCTTTCTTT	CATWPQDDTEAFF
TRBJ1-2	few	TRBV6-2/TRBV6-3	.	TGTGCCAGCAGTTACTCGATTGATGGCTACACCTTC	CASSYSIDGYTF
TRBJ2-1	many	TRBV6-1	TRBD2	TGTGCCAGCAGCCTAATCGGGACTAGCGTTGACAATGAGCAGTTCTTC	CASSLIGTSVDNEQFF
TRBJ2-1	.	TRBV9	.	TGTGCCAGCAGCGTAGGAGGGACTCCGAGCTCCTACAATGAGCAGTTCTTC	CASSVGGTPSSYNEQFF
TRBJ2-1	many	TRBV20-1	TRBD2	TGCAGTGCTAGAGGGGCTAGCGGGTACAATGAGCAGTTCTTC	CSARGASGYNEQFF
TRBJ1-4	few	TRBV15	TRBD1	TGTGCCACCAGCATCGACAGGGCCGAGGAAAAACTGTTTTTT	CATSIDRAEEKLFF
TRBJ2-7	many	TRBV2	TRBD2	TGTGCCAGCAGTGATTTTGCGGGAGGCTACGAGCAGTACTTC	CASSDFAGGYEQYF
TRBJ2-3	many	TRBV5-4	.	TGTGCCAGCAGCTTCTATGGGGGTAGCGGAGATACGCAGTATTTT	CASSFYGGSGDTQYF